This is a list of T cell receptor beta chains from one sample in a study of blood T cell repertoires in COVID-19. Repertoires were generated with immunoSEQ multiplex PCR, while TCRdb's copy carries only in-frame clones and drops some. Of some 220,000 clones listed, 70% to 90% are singletons. Sequenced material: PBMCs or T cells enriched from blood (not recorded which). These receptors were taken from a woman in her fifties or sixties in a cohort exposed to, infected with or recovered from COVID-19 (not recorded which). Each CDR3 is given with its conserved first and last residue. A D gene is named only where the DNA matches it firmly. The size field is filled for only some rows; it gives once, few, many or a size class.

TRBJ1-2	NA	TRBV6-5	NA	TGTGCCAGCAGCCCCGACCGGACAATTCCGGGCTACACCTTC	CASSPDRTIPGYTF
TRBJ1-5	NA	TRBV7-2	NA	TGTGCCAGCAGCCTGGCCGCGGGGCAGCCCCAGCATTTT	CASSLAAGQPQHF
TRBJ1-2	once	TRBV30	NA	TGTGCCTGGAGAAACAGGAACAACTATGGCTACACCTTC	CAWRNRNNYGYTF
TRBJ1-4	once	TRBV29-1	TRBD1	TGCAGCAGCCTACAGGGGGCCACAGGAAAACTGTTTTTT	CSSLQGATGKLFF
TRBJ1-1	NA	TRBV11-2	NA	TGTGCCAGCAGCTTAATCGGTCGGCAGGGGAACACTGAAGCTTTCTTT	CASSLIGRQGNTEAFF
TRBJ2-1	NA	TRBV7-2	NA	TGTGCCAGCAGCTCCGTCGGGGAGCAGTTCTTC	CASSSVGEQFF
TRBJ1-3	NA	TRBV30	TRBD1	TGTGCCTGGAGTTTAACGGACAGGGTGAGAAACACCATATATTTT	CAWSLTDRVRNTIYF
TRBJ2-7	NA	TRBV5-4	NA	TGTGCCAGCAGCTTTAGGGGAACCTACGAGCAGTACTTC	CASSFRGTYEQYF
TRBJ1-2	NA	TRBV3-1/TRBV3-2	NA	TGTGCCAGCAGCCAACCCACAGTAAACTATGGCTACACCTTC	CASSQPTVNYGYTF
TRBJ1-1	NA	TRBV7-9	NA	TGTGCCAGCAGCTTAACGGGTGGAGGGGATGGCACTGAAGCTTTCTTT	CASSLTGGGDGTEAFF
TRBJ1-2	NA	TRBV6-1	NA	TGTGCCAGCAGTGAAGAACGGGGTTCTAACTATGGCTACACCTTC	CASSEERGSNYGYTF
TRBJ1-1	few	TRBV5-5	NA	TGTGCCAGCAGCTTTTCGGGGTACGGTGAAGCTTTCTTT	CASSFSGYGEAFF
TRBJ1-3	NA	TRBV20-1	NA	TGCAGTGCTAAAGGGGGGGACACCATATATTTT	CSAKGGDTIYF
TRBJ1-2	NA	TRBV19	NA	TGTGCCAGTAGGTGGGAGAGCAACTATGGCTACACCTTC	CASRWESNYGYTF
TRBJ1-5	NA	TRBV28	TRBD1	TGTGCCAGCAGTCCGCCCAGACAGGGGTCAAATCAGCCCCAGCATTTT	CASSPPRQGSNQPQHF
TRBJ2-2	NA	TRBV5-1	TRBD1	TGCGCCAGCAGCCGGACAGGCGAAGGGGAGCTGTTTTTT	CASSRTGEGELFF
TRBJ2-7	NA	TRBV6-5	NA	TGTGCCAGCAGTAAGGGGCCGGTAAGCGAGCAGTACTTC	CASSKGPVSEQYF
TRBJ1-6	NA	TRBV6-5	NA	TGTGCCAGCACAAAGACTAGAGCCCTCCACTTT	CASTKTRALHF
TRBJ2-2	NA	TRBV6-4	NA	TGTGCCAGCAGCGATCCCGCCGCCGAGCCCACCGGGGAGCTGTTTTTT	CASSDPAAEPTGELFF